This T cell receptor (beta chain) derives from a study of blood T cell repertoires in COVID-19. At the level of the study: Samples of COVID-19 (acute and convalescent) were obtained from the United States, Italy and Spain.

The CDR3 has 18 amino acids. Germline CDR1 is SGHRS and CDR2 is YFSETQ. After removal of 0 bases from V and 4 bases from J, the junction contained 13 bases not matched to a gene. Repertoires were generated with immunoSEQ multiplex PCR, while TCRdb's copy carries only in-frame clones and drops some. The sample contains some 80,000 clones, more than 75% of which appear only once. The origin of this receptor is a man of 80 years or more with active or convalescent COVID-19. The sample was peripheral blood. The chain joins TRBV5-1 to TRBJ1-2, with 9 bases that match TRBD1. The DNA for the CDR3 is TGCGCCAGCAGCTTGGCCTTTCCGGGGACAGGGAACGGCTATGGCTACACCTTC. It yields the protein CASSLAFPGTGNGYGYTF.